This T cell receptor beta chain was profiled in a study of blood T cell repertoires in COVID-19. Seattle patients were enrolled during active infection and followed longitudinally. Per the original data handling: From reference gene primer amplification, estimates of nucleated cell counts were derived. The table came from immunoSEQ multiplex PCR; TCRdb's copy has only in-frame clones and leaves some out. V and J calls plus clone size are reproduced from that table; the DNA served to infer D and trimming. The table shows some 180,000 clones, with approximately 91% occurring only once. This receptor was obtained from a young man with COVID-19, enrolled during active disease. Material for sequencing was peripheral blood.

CDR3 DNA: TGTGCCAGCAGCTTAGGCAGGGGTGGGTACGAGCAGTACTTC. This encodes CASSLGRGGYEQYF. The chain joins TRBV7-2 to TRBJ2-7; possible D gene TRBD1, 6 bases. The CDR3 runs to 14 residues. V was cut by 1 base and J by 4 bases, with 11 bases left in between. CDR1 is SGHTA and CDR2 is FQGNSA in the germline V gene.